These T cell receptor beta chains were read from a single sample in a study of blood T cell repertoires in COVID-19. Measured with immunoSEQ multiplex PCR; TCRdb has only the in-frame clones, and not every one. The data show 130,000 to 150,000 clones, with 85% seen just once and about 3% held by the top ten. Sequenced material: peripheral blood. The receptors originated from a woman aged 40 to 50 with active or convalescent COVID-19. Each CDR3 is given with its conserved first and last residue. The order of the fields is J gene, D gene, V gene, clone size, CDR3 DNA, CDR3 protein. A D gene is named only where the DNA matches it firmly. A row's size may be missing; if present it is once, few, many or a size class.

TRBJ2-3 | . | TRBV7-2 | . | TGTGCCAGCAGCTTAGAGGCAGGGGTTAAGGGAGATACGCAGTATTTT | CASSLEAGVKGDTQYF
TRBJ1-2 | . | TRBV2 | . | TGTGCCAGCATCCCGGGGGGGTATGGCTACACCTTC | CASIPGGYGYTF
TRBJ2-7 | TRBD1 | TRBV10-2 | . | TGCGCCGCGACAGGGGCCGCCTACGAGCAGTACTTC | CAATGAAYEQYF
TRBJ1-1 | TRBD1 | TRBV6-5 | . | TGTGCCAGCAGCTGGGGACAGACGAACACTGAAGCTTTCTTT | CASSWGQTNTEAFF
TRBJ1-2 | TRBD1 | TRBV16 | . | TGTGCCAGCAGCCAGACCACAGGGGCGAAGAACTATGGCTACACCTTC | CASSQTTGAKNYGYTF
TRBJ2-1 | TRBD1 | TRBV18 | . | TGTGCCAGCTCCCCCGGACAGGCTGGGGGCGGTGAGCAGTTCTTC | CASSPGQAGGGEQFF
TRBJ2-7 | . | TRBV28 | . | TGTGCCACTTTGAAATCCGGGAACTCCTACGAGCAGTACTTC | CATLKSGNSYEQYF
TRBJ2-6 | . | TRBV5-1 | once | TGCGCCAGCAGCTTCCTAGCTGGGGCCAACGTCCTGACTTTC | CASSFLAGANVLTF
TRBJ2-3 | . | TRBV19 | . | TGTGCCAGTAGTATACAGGGTCAGCGCACAGATACGCAGTATTTT | CASSIQGQRTDTQYF
TRBJ2-7 | . | TRBV30 | . | TGTGCCTGGAGTGTAGGAGGTCTCTACGAGCAGTACTTC | CAWSVGGLYEQYF
TRBJ1-4 | TRBD1 | TRBV5-1 | . | TGCGCCAGCAGCTCGGGGGGACAGGGAAGCTTTGCAACTAATGAAAAACTGTTTTTT | CASSSGGQGSFATNEKLFF
TRBJ1-5 | . | TRBV6-5 | . | TGTGCCAGCAGTTACGGACAGTATAGCAATCAGCCCCAGCATTTT | CASSYGQYSNQPQHF
TRBJ2-3 | . | TRBV5-1 | . | TGCGCCAGCAGCTTGGAAGGGACATGGGATTTACCGTATTTT | CASSLEGTWDLPYF
TRBJ1-1 | TRBD1 | TRBV5-4 | . | TGTGCCAGCAGCGCCCGGGACAGGAACACTGAAGCTTTCTTT | CASSARDRNTEAFF
TRBJ1-3 | . | TRBV27 | . | TGTGCCAGCAGTTCGACAGGCTCCGGGTACACCATATATTTT | CASSSTGSGYTIYF
TRBJ1-1 | . | TRBV28 | . | TGTGCCACCTGGAGCCATGCCGTGAACACTGAAGCTTTCTTT | CATWSHAVNTEAFF
TRBJ2-5 | . | TRBV29-1 | few | TGCAGCGTTGAAGGCCAGGGCAGGGAAGAGACCCAGTACTTC | CSVEGQGREETQYF
TRBJ1-4 | TRBD1 | TRBV15 | once | TGTGCCACCAGCAGGGATGGGACAGAAAATGAAAAACTGTTTTTT | CATSRDGTENEKLFF
TRBJ1-3 | . | TRBV28 | . | TGTGCCAGCAGGTTGGGGGGTGGAGGGCACGTTGGAAACACCATATATTTT | CASRLGGGGHVGNTIYF
TRBJ2-7 | . | TRBV28 | . | TGTGCCAGCAGTTTAGGAGTTAACCTCCCCGATTCTTACGAGCAGTACTTC | CASSLGVNLPDSYEQYF
TRBJ2-2 | . | TRBV7-9 | . | TGTGCCAGCAGCCCCGGGGGGCGGAGAACAACGGAGCTGTTTTTT | CASSPGGRRTTELFF
TRBJ1-6 | . | TRBV7-9 | . | TGTGCCAGCAGCGGCCGTTGGACAGATAATAATTCACCCCTCCACTTT | CASSGRWTDNNSPLHF
TRBJ1-4 | . | TRBV11-2 | . | TGTGCCAGCAGCTTGCGGGGACCAACTAATGAAAAACTGTTTTTT | CASSLRGPTNEKLFF